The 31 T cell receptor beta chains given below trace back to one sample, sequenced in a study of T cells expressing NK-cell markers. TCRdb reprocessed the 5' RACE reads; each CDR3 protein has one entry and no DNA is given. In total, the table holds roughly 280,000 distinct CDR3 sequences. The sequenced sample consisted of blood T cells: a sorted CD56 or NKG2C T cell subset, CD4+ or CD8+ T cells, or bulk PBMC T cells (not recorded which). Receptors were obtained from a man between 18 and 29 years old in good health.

The CDR3 sequence: CASGAGTGKFQETQYF. The V gene is TRBV12-5, the J gene TRBJ2-5; TCRdb calls TRBD1, which cannot be checked without DNA. Germline V gene data show CDR1 as LGHNT and CDR2 as FRNRAP. CDR3 length: 16 amino acids.

This chain's CDR3 is CAISGGRDYEQYF. The rearrangement links TRBV10-3 to TRBJ2-7; TCRdb picks TRBD1, but there is no DNA to check that call. Per the germline V gene, CDR1 is ENHRY and CDR2 is SYGVKD. This CDR3 comprises 13 residues.

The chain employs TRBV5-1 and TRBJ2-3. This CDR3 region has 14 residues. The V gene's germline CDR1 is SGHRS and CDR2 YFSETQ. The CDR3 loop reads CASSLAGVADTQYF.

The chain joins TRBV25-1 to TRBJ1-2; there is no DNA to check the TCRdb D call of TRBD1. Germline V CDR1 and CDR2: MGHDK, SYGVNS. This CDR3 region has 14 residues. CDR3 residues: CASRGTGRGYGYTF.

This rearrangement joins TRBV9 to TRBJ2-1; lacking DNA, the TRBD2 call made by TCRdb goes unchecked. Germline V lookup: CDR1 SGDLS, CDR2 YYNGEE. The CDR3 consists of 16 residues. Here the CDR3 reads CASSFSGLAGGNEQFF.

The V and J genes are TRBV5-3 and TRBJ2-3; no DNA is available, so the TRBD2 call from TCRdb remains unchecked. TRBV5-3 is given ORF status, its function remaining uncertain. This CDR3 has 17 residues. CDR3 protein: CATLTRSGTSGTDTQYF.

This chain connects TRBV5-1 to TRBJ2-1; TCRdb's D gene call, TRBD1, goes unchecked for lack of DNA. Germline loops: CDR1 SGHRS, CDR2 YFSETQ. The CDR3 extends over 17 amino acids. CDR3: CASSSRTGRDPYNEQFF.

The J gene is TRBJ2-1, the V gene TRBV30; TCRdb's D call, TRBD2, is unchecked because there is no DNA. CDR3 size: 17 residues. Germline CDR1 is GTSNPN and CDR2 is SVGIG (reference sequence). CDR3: CAWSVPIGWRESNEQFF.

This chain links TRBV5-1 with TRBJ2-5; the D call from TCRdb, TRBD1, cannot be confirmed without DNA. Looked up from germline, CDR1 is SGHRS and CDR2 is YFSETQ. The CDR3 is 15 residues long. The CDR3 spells CASSFPWTGKETQYF.

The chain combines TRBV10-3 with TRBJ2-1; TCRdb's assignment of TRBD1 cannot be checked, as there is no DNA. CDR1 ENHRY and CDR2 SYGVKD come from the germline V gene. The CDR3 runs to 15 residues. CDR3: CAISSDPGQNNEQFF.

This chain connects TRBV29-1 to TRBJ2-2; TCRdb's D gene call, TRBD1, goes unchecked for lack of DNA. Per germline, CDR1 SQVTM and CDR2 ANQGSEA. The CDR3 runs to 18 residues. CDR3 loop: CSVVLSAGMETNTGELFF.

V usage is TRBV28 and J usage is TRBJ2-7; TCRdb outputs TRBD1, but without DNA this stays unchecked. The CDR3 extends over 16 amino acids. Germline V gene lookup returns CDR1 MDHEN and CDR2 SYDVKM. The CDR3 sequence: CASSFRYGTPSYEQYF.

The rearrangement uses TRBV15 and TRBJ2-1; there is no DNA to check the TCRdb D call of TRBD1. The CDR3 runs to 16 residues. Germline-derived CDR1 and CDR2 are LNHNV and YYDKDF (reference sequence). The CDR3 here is CATSRPLGTRYNEQFF. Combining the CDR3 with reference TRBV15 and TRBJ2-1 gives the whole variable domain DAMVIQNPRYQVTQFGKPVTLSCSQTLNHNVMYWYQQKSSQAPKLLFHYYDKDFNNEADTPDNFQSRRPNTSFCFLDIRSPGLGDTAMYLCATSRPLGTRYNEQFFGPGTRLTVL.

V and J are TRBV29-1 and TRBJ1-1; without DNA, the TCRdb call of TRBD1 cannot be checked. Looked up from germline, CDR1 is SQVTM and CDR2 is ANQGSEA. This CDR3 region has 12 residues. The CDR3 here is CSVCAGVTEAFF.

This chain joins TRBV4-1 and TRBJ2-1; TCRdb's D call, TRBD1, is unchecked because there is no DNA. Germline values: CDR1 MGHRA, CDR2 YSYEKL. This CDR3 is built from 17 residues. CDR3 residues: CASSQPEVRGNANEQFF.

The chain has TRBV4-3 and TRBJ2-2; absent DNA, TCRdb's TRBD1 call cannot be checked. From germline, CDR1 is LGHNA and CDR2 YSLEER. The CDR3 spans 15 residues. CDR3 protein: CASSLEPGDTGELFF.

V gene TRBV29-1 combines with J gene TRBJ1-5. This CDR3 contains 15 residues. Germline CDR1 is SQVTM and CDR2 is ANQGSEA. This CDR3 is CSVGSSGSGNQPQHF.

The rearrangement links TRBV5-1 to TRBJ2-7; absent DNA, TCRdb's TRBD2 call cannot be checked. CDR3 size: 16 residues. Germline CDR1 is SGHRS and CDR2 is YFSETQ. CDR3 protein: CASGQGDSGQAYEQYF.

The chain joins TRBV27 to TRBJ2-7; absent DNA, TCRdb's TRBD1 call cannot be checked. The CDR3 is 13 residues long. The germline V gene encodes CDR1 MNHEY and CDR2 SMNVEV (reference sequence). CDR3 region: CASSHRVGYEQYF.

The CDR3 sequence is CASTPRDRAPSTEAFF. The chain carries TRBV25-1 and TRBJ1-1; the D call of TRBD1 rests on TCRdb alone, since no DNA is present to check it. Germline lookup yields CDR1 MGHDK and CDR2 SYGVNS. The length of the CDR3 is 16 residues.

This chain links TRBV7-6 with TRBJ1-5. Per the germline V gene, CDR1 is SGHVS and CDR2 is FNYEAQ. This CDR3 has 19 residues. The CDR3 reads CASSLACRGRAGGDQPQHF.

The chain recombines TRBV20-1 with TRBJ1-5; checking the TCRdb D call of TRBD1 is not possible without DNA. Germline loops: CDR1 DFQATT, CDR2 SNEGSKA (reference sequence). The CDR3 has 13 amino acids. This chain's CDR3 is CSASRASNQPQHF.

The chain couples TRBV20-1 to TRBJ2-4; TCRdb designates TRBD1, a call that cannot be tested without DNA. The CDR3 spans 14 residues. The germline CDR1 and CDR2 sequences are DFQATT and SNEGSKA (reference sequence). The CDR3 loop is CSARDQGRGDIQYF.

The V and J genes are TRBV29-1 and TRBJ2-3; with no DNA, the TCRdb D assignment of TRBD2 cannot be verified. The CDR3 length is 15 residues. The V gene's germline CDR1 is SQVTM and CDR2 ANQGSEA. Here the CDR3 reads CSVARREKSTDTQYF.

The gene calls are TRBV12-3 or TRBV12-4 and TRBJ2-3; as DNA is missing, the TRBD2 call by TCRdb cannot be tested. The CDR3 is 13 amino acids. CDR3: CASAGRSTDTQYF.

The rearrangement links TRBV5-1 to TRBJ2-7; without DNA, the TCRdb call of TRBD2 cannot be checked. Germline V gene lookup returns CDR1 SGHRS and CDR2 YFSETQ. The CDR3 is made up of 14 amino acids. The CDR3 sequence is CASSPTLGSYEQYF.

The CDR3 here is CASSLLVAGMNTEAFF. The chain employs TRBV28 and TRBJ1-1. This CDR3 spans 16 amino acids. Germline lookup yields CDR1 MDHEN and CDR2 SYDVKM.

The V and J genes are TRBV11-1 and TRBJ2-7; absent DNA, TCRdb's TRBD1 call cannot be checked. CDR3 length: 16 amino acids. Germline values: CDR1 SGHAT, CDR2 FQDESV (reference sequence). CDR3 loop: CASSLIPVGKGYEQYF. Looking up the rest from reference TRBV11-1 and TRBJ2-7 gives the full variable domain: EAEVAQSPRYKITEKSQAVAFWCDPISGHATLYWYRQILGQGPELLVQFQDESVVDDSQLPKDRFSAERLKGVDSTLKIQPAELGDSAMYLCASSLIPVGKGYEQYFGPGTRLTVT.

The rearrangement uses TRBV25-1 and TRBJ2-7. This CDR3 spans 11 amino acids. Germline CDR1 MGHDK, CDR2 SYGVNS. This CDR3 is CASSESGEQYF.

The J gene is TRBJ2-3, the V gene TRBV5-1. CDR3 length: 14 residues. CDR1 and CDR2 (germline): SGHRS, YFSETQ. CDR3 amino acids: CASSLDGGTDTQYF.

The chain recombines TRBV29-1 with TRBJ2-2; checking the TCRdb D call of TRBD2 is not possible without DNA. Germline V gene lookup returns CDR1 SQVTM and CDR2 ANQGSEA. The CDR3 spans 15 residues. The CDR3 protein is CSVAGGRPNTGELFF.